These 22 T cell receptor beta chains came from one sample sequenced in a study of naive and memory T cell subsets. Two oligonucleotides, mixed equimolar, formed the beta constant-region primer covering TRBC1 and TRBC2. TCRdb called the UMI-ligation and nested PCR reads again in MiXCR, with one record for every CDR3 protein. This table holds some 87,000 distinct CDR3 sequences, 6% to 7.5% found once. Sequenced sample: central memory CD4+ T cells from blood. The source of these receptors is a human donor in good health.

This clonotype was seen repeatedly, ten times or more. V is TRBV7-8 and J is TRBJ1-2; possibly TRBD1 for D (6 bases). This CDR3 is built from 15 residues. The ends were cut back, 7 bases at V and 4 bases at J, with 19 bases in the middle. Germline lookup yields CDR1 SGHVS and CDR2 FQNEAQ. CDR3 bases: TGTGCCAGCACCCCCAGGGGTGCGGGGACCTATGGCTACACCTTC. It codes for CASTPRGAGTYGYTF.

This clonotype ranks as medium-sized. This chain joins TRBV7-7 and TRBJ2-5; weak D call: TRBD1 (6 bases). The CDR3 consists of 14 residues. Trimming cost V 5 bases and J 5 bases, with 15 bases left between them. CDR1 SSHAT and CDR2 FNYEAQ come from the germline V gene (reference sequence). CDR3 in amino acids: CASSLTGGAETQYF. CDR3 bases: TGTGCCAGCAGCCTGACTGGGGGCGCCGAGACCCAGTACTTC.

This clonotype was seen many times. The V and J genes are TRBV12-3 or TRBV12-4 and TRBJ2-3; 12 bases map to TRBD2. The CDR3 sequence is 14 residues long. Losses at the gene ends were 7 bases for V and 10 bases for J; bases not matched to a gene: 9. The CDR3 DNA sequence: TGTGCCAGCAACCAATGGACTAGCGGGGCCTCGCAGTATTTT. As protein: CASNQWTSGASQYF.

This clonotype was detected ten times or more. This rearrangement joins TRBV5-1 to TRBJ2-7, with TRBD2 matching 8 bases. After removal of 2 bases from V and 5 bases from J, the junction contained 6 bases not matched to a gene. Germline-derived CDR1 and CDR2 are SGHRS and YFSETQ. The CDR3 length is 14 residues. In DNA, the CDR3 is TGCGCCAGCAGCTTCGGGACTAGAGGTAACGAGCAGTACTTC. Amino acid sequence: CASSFGTRGNEQYF.

There are a few counts of this clonotype. The rearrangement joins TRBV19 to TRBJ1-1, with no clear D. The CDR3 runs to 14 residues. Germline V gene lookup returns CDR1 LNHDA and CDR2 SQIVND (reference sequence). V lost 3 bases and J lost 5, with 13 bases in between. CDR3 in amino acids: CASSIWPWGTEAFF. DNA for the CDR3: TGTGCCAGTAGTATCTGGCCGTGGGGAACTGAAGCTTTCTTT.

The chain links TRBV18 to TRBJ2-7; D gene ambiguous. Germline V gene data show CDR1 as KGHSH and CDR2 as LQKENI. The length of the CDR3 is 16 residues. V lost 1 base and J lost 0, with 13 bases in between. The CDR3: CASSPQGNGLSYEQYF. CDR3 in DNA: TGTGCCAGCTCACCACAGGGCAACGGCCTCTCCTACGAGCAGTACTTC.

This clonotype appeared a few times. This chain connects TRBV12-3 or TRBV12-4 to TRBJ2-6; a possible D gene is TRBD2 (6 bases). The V and J ends lost 10 bases and 4 bases respectively, with 14 bases between them. The CDR3 extends over 14 amino acids. CDR3 region: CATARGSGANVLTF. CDR3 in DNA: TGTGCCACAGCCCGGGGGAGCGGGGCCAACGTCCTGACTTTC.

The V call is TRBV4-3, the J call TRBJ2-1; 11 bases are shared with TRBD2. There are 15 residues in the CDR3. Germline V gene data show CDR1 as LGHNA and CDR2 as YSLEER. J lost 7 bases, V lost 6 bases, and 8 bases had no gene match. CDR3 in amino acids: CASSLLAGGLNEQFF. The CDR3 coding sequence is TGCGCCAGCAGTCTCTTAGCGGGAGGGTTGAATGAGCAGTTCTTC.

In this sample, this clonotype turned up a few times. The rearrangement joins TRBV20-1 to TRBJ1-5, with 9 bases that match TRBD1. With 0 bases clipped from V and 2 bases from J, the junction kept 2 bases outside the gene matches. The CDR3 runs to 15 residues. CDR1 and CDR2 from the germline V gene are DFQATT and SNEGSKA (reference sequence). CDR3 loop: CSAREDRGGNQPQHF. The CDR3 DNA sequence: TGCAGTGCTAGAGAGGACAGGGGAGGCAATCAGCCCCAGCATTTT.

This clonotype was recorded many times. The rearrangement uses TRBV5-6 and TRBJ1-2; 7 bases align to TRBD1. The junction had 9 bases not matched to a gene; V was cut back by 4 bases and J by 0 bases. The germline V gene encodes CDR1 SGHDT and CDR2 YYEEEE. CDR3 length: 16 residues. CDR3 sequence: CASSPPDRPPNYGYTF. CDR3 coding DNA: TGTGCCAGCAGCCCACCGGACAGGCCACCTAACTATGGCTACACCTTC.

This clonotype showed up many times. This rearrangement joins TRBV18 to TRBJ2-5; D gene uncertain. V was clipped by 0 bases and J by 2 bases, with 13 bases between them. Germline lookup yields CDR1 KGHSH and CDR2 LQKENI. There are 16 residues in the CDR3. The CDR3 here is CASSPPQPVRQETQYF. The CDR3 DNA reads TGTGCCAGCTCACCACCCCAACCGGTCAGACAAGAGACCCAGTACTTC. Using reference TRBV18 and TRBJ2-5 for the parts outside the CDR3, the full variable domain is NAGVMQNPRHLVRRRGQEARLRCSPMKGHSHVYWYRQLPEEGLKFMVYLQKENIIDESGMPKERFSAEFPKEGPSILRIQQVVRGDSAAYFCASSPPQPVRQETQYFGPGTRLLVL.

At least ten counts were recorded for this clonotype. This rearrangement joins TRBV5-6 to TRBJ1-6; no clear D gene. The CDR3 loop spans 15 amino acids. The germline V gene encodes CDR1 SGHDT and CDR2 YYEEEE. V lost 3 bases and J 6 bases, leaving 13 bases between the germline ends. The chain's CDR3 is CASSSIRAPNSPLHF. DNA for the CDR3: TGTGCCAGCAGCTCGATTCGGGCTCCTAATTCACCCCTCCACTTT.

This clonotype was counted ten times or more. This chain joins TRBV5-6 and TRBJ1-4; no firm D call. Trimming left V 1 base short and J 12 bases short, with 13 bases between. The germline V gene encodes CDR1 SGHDT and CDR2 YYEEEE. The CDR3 has 13 amino acids. CDR3 in amino acids: CASSLRGRGQLFF. The CDR3 coding sequence is TGTGCCAGCAGCTTGAGAGGTCGTGGGCAACTGTTTTTT.

This clonotype was seen once. V is TRBV7-2 and J is TRBJ2-3, with D perhaps matching TRBD2 (7 bases). The germline V gene encodes CDR1 SGHTA and CDR2 FQGNSA. The CDR3 has 17 amino acids. The V and J ends lost 5 bases and 2 bases respectively, with 20 bases between them. CDR3 sequence: CASSTRGGGGPTDTQYF. In DNA, the CDR3 is TGTGCCAGCAGCACCCGAGGCGGCGGGGGCCCCACAGATACGCAGTATTTT.

This clonotype was detected a few times. V is TRBV5-1 and J is TRBJ2-2, with unresolved D. Germline CDR1 SGHRS, CDR2 YFSETQ. Trimming cost V 0 bases and J 2 bases, with 11 bases left between them. The CDR3 length is 16 residues. Here the CDR3 reads CASSLAPGGNTGELFF. DNA for the CDR3: TGCGCCAGCAGCTTGGCACCCGGCGGTAACACCGGGGAGCTGTTTTTT.

This sequence joins TRBV20-1 and TRBJ2-3, with TRBD2 matching over 10 bases. The CDR3 runs to 15 residues. Germline lookup yields CDR1 DFQATT and CDR2 SNEGSKA (reference sequence). Trimming cost V 5 bases and J 0 bases; bases outside gene matches: 5. In DNA form, the CDR3 reads TGCAGTGCTCCCCGGACTAGCGGAAGCACAGATACGCAGTATTTT. Translation gives CSAPRTSGSTDTQYF.

The table lists this clonotype with many counts. This chain connects TRBV6-5 to TRBJ1-2; D is perhaps TRBD1 (6 bases). In germline, CDR1 is MNHEY, CDR2 SVGAGI. The CDR3 has 16 residues. Trimming stripped 5 bases from V and 4 bases from J, with 20 bases between. CDR3 bases: TGTGCCAGCAGTCCTCAGGGGACGGGCCGTGTCTATGGCTACACCTTC. This codes for CASSPQGTGRVYGYTF.

This clonotype was counted many times. The chain carries TRBV11-2 and TRBJ1-1; TRBD1 is a possible D gene (5 bases). The CDR3 has 13 residues. Germline CDR1 is SGHAT and CDR2 is FQNNGV. With 7 bases removed from V and 4 bases from J, the gap between germline ends came to 13 bases. CDR3: CASILRGSTEAFF. The CDR3, as DNA: TGTGCCAGCATCCTAAGGGGTAGCACTGAAGCTTTCTTT. Together with reference TRBV11-2 and TRBJ1-1, the CDR3 gives the full variable domain: EAGVAQSPRYKIIEKRQSVAFWCNPISGHATLYWYQQILGQGPKLLIQFQNNGVVDDSQLPKDRFSAERLKGVDSTLKIQPAKLEDSAVYLCASILRGSTEAFFGQGTRLTVV.

The J gene is TRBJ2-1, the V gene TRBV20-1, with D tentatively TRBD2 (6 bases). The CDR3 length is 16 residues. Trimming removed 3 bases from V and 9 bases from J, with 24 bases in between. Germline CDR1 reads DFQATT; CDR2 reads SNEGSKA (reference sequence). The CDR3 loop is CSARPSGTRRGGEQFF. CDR3 nucleotides: TGCAGTGCTAGGCCTTCCGGGACTCGAAGGGGTGGTGAGCAGTTCTTC.

The CDR3 loop is CSPQIHRGNEQFF. CDR3 DNA sequence: TGCAGTCCTCAGATCCACAGGGGCAATGAGCAGTTCTTC. The V and J genes are TRBV20-1 and TRBJ2-1, with TRBD1 matching over 7 bases. The CDR3 covers 13 residues. The germline V gene has CDR1 DFQATT and CDR2 SNEGSKA (reference sequence). With V trimmed by 8 bases and J by 6 bases, 10 bases remained unmatched.

Worth noting for this clonotype: The CDR3 ends on some other residue instead of the conserved phenylalanine or tryptophan, so this is likely a read error. The rearrangement uses TRBV5-1 and TRBJ1-1; maybe TRBD1 (6 bases). From germline, CDR1 is SGHRS and CDR2 YFSETQ. This CDR3 region has 15 residues. V lost 0 bases and J lost 1, with 10 bases in between. CDR3 sequence: CASSLGGHTNTEAFS. CDR3 coding DNA: TGCGCCAGCAGCTTGGGGGGACACACGAACACTGAAGCTTTCTCT.

There are many counts of this clonotype. J is TRBJ2-3 and V is TRBV30; tentative D call: TRBD2 (6 bases). Trimming stripped 1 base from V and 1 base from J, with 9 bases between. The CDR3 sequence is 14 residues long. CDR1 GTSNPN and CDR2 SVGIG come from the germline V gene (reference sequence). DNA for the CDR3: TGTGCCTGGAGTGGGGGCGGGGGCACAGATACGCAGTATTTT. Its translation: CAWSGGGGTDTQYF.